This T cell receptor (beta chain) was captured in a study of OX40 agonist ivuxolimab in advanced cancers. This clone has just one count. The timepoints at which blood was sampled were baseline, cycle 4 day 1, and cycle 7 day 1. Sequenced by immunoSEQ multiplex PCR; TCRdb stores in-frame clones only, minus some. The table includes approximately 130,000 clones, about 93% detected once. Germline CDR1 SGHDN, CDR2 FVKESK. V was pared by 1 base and J by 4 bases, with 16 bases between. CDR3 length: 16 residues. This TCR came from an adult with an advanced solid tumor such as melanoma, head and neck, liver or kidney cancer. Specimen: CD4+ or CD8+ T cells sorted from blood, collected in a trial of the OX40 agonist ivuxolimab. This chain connects TRBV14 to TRBJ1-1; no clear D. The CDR3 loop reads CASSQVRRLGGTEAFF. In DNA form, the CDR3 reads TGTGCCAGCAGCCAAGTAAGGAGGCTGGGTGGCACTGAAGCTTTCTTT.